The sequence of this TCR beta chain was determined in a study of shared clonotypes between healthy human individuals. This clone was picked up one time. Antigen: not known. Trimming removed 3 bases from V and 4 bases from J; junction bases left unmatched: 9. This CDR3 has 16 amino acids. Looked up from germline, CDR1 is MNHEY and CDR2 is SVGAGI. General study points: Compared with memory subsets, naive subsets generally had larger estimated richness. Some clonotypes were shared by all four sorted-subset donors, while others were not shared. The non-shared ones had lower generation probabilities than the shared ones. Of the naive CD4 clonotypes, around 4.8% were shared across a handful of donors.

Selected positively for CCR7 and CD45RO-negative, naive CD8 cells excluded terminally differentiated effector memory CD45RA+ cells. Donors, healthy HIV-negative adults, lacked recent acute infections or vaccinations. Assay used: immunoSEQ multiplex PCR; TCRdb lists only in-frame clones, some missing. Here the sample spans around 2.1 million clones, just over 90% being singletons. The chain is built from TRBV6-5 and TRBJ2-7, with TRBD2 matching 10 bases. This clonotype was obtained from a man aged 18 to 29 in good health. Some clones in this sample may be carry-over from other donors' samples. Sequences were obtained from naive CD8+ T cells from PBMCs. CDR3 sequence: CASSYSQREGRYEQYF. CDR3 in DNA: TGTGCCAGCAGTTATAGCCAGCGGGAGGGCCGGTACGAGCAGTACTTC.